This T cell receptor (beta chain) came from a study of PD-1 blockade in classical Hodgkin lymphoma. Study background: Intravenous nivolumab at 3 mg/kg was given to patients every 2 weeks. Study conclusions and caveats: Baseline TCR diversity was reportedly lower in newly diagnosed patients than healthy donors.

Time point given: cycle 4 day 1 (C4D1), after less than seven weeks of nivolumab. All patients relapsed after autologous stem cell transplantation, and brentuximab vedotin exposure varied. Of note for this clone: Its matching antigen is unknown.

V lost 2 bases and J lost 2; bases outside the gene matches: 2. CDR1 is SGHTS and CDR2 is YDEGEE in the germline V gene. The CDR3 runs 15 residues. TCRdb's table, derived via immunoSEQ multiplex PCR, lists solely in-frame clones and lacks some. The table has about 90,000 clones, 75% to 95% seen once; the top ten hold approximately 2.9%. The gene calls are TRBV5-8 and TRBJ2-3; 10 bases fit TRBD2. The clonotype originates from a human donor with classical Hodgkin lymphoma. The sequencing used peripheral blood mononuclear cells (PBMCs), collected before the fourth cycle of nivolumab. CDR3 loop: CASSFLAGVTDTQYF. As DNA, the CDR3 is TGTGCCAGCAGCTTTCTAGCGGGGGTCACAGATACGCAGTATTTT.